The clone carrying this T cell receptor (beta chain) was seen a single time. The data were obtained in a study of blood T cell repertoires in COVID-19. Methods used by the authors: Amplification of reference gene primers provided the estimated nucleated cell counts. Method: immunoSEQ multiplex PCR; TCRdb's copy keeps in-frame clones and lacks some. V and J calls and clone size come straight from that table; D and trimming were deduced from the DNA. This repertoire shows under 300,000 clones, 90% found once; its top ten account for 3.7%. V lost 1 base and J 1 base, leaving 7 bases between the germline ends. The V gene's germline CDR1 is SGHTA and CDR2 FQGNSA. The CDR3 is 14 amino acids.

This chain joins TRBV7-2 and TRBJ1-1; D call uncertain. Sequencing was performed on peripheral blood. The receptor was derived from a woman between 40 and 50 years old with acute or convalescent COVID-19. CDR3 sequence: CASSLGGQNTEAFF. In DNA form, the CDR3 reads TGTGCCAGCAGCTTAGGAGGTCAGAACACTGAAGCTTTCTTT.